These 19 T cell receptor beta chains share one sample of origin, sequenced in a study of breast tumors, draining lymph nodes, adjacent tissues. TCRdb redid the calling of the multiplex PCR reads with MiXCR, one entry per CDR3 protein. The sample contains 150,000 to 200,000 distinct CDR3 sequences, about 30% of which appear only once. Breast cancer patients provided tissue from their axillary draining lymph nodes. Sequencing used axillary lymph node tissue. The receptor source for this set is a female donor with breast cancer. Some clones in this sample may be carry-over from other donors' samples.

In this sample, this clonotype turned up many times. The CDR3 DNA reads TGTGCCAGCAGTGCCGGACTCCCGGGGAGTGAGCAGTTCTTC. Translating it yields CASSAGLPGSEQFF. The J gene is TRBJ2-1, the V gene TRBV2, with TRBD2 as a possible D gene (5 bases). CDR1 and CDR2 from the germline V gene are SNHLY and FYNNEI. The V end lost 4 bases, the J end lost 9 bases, and 16 bases lay between the germline ends. The CDR3 extends over 14 amino acids. The full variable domain, rest sourced from reference TRBV2 and TRBJ2-1, is EPEVTQTPSHQVTQMGQEVILRCVPISNHLYFYWYRQILGQKVEFLVSFYNNEISEKSEIFDDQFSVERPDGSNFTLKIRSTKLEDSAMYFCASSAGLPGSEQFFGPGTRLTVL.

This clonotype showed up just once. The junction departs from germline at one end; a sequencing error may be responsible. The chain is built from TRBV3-1 and TRBJ2-2; 8 bases fit TRBD1. Germline CDR1 is LGHDT and CDR2 is YNNKEL (reference sequence). The CDR3 loop spans 17 amino acids. The CDR3 DNA reads as TGTGCCTGCAGCCGAAGGGGACAGGTTCTTGTCACCGGGGAGCTGTTTTTT. It encodes CACSRRGQVLVTGELFF.

This clonotype was seen at least ten times. The chain uses TRBV9 and TRBJ2-2; 8 bases are shared with TRBD2. J gave up 0 bases and V 7 bases, and 14 bases lay outside the gene matches. Per germline, CDR1 SGDLS and CDR2 YYNGEE. The length of the CDR3 is 18 residues. CDR3 loop: CASGPWGLGTANTGELFF. The CDR3 region has the DNA TGTGCCAGCGGACCGTGGGGACTAGGGACCGCGAACACCGGGGAGCTGTTTTTT.

This clonotype is medium-sized in the sample. The rearrangement joins TRBV10-3 to TRBJ2-6; 10 nucleotides agree with TRBD1. Germline assignment: CDR1 ENHRY and CDR2 SYGVKD. This CDR3 region has 17 residues. The V segment lost 4 bases and the J segment 0 bases; nucleotides outside the gene matches: 3. CDR3: CAISARTGGSGANVLTF. The CDR3 DNA sequence: TGTGCCATCAGTGCTAGGACAGGGGGCTCTGGGGCCAACGTCCTGACTTTC.

This clonotype was observed at least ten times. The chain employs TRBV19 and TRBJ2-6, with a possible D match to TRBD1 (5 bases). V was clipped by 3 bases and J by 4 bases, with 13 bases between them. Looked up from germline, CDR1 is LNHDA and CDR2 is SQIVND (reference sequence). The CDR3 has 16 amino acids. The CDR3, as DNA: TGTGCCAGTAGTATTAGAATAGGGGCCGGGGCCAACGTCCTGACTTTC. Encoded protein: CASSIRIGAGANVLTF.

About this clonotype itself: A much larger clone sits a single nucleotide away, making a read error possible. The rearrangement uses TRBV30 and TRBJ2-1; 8 bases agree with TRBD2. Germline CDR1 GTSNPN, CDR2 SVGIG (reference sequence). The CDR3 has 15 residues. J lost 3 bases, V lost 5 bases, and 9 bases had no gene match. CDR3 DNA: TGTGCCTGGGCTAGCGGGTCAAGCCTCTACAATGAGCAGTTCTTC. Protein: CAWASGSSLYNEQFF.

The table lists this clonotype with many counts. V usage is TRBV4-2 and J usage is TRBJ1-6, with D possibly being TRBD1 (6 bases). The CDR3 runs 16 residues. Germline V gene lookup returns CDR1 LGHNA and CDR2 YNFKEQ. The V end was cut by 0 bases, the J end by 6 bases, with 12 bases between. CDR3 DNA sequence: TGTGCCAGCAGCCAAGAGACGGACAGACCTAATTCACCCCTCCACTTT. This sequence encodes CASSQETDRPNSPLHF.

A word on this clonotype: Germline is not matched at one junction end, which may reflect a read error. This chain links TRBV6-5 with TRBJ2-1; 8 bases match TRBD2. The CDR3 length is 16 residues. Germline lookup yields CDR1 MNHEY and CDR2 SVGAGI. In DNA form, the CDR3 reads TGTGCCAGCAGTCACTCGGCACTAGCGGCCTACAATGAGCAGTTCTTC. This encodes CASSHSALAAYNEQFF.

There are many counts of this clonotype. The chain couples TRBV6-5 to TRBJ1-5; D unclear. Germline CDR1 is MNHEY and CDR2 is SVGAGI. V gave up 5 bases and J gave up 4 bases, with 12 bases separating them. The CDR3 is made up of 14 amino acids. As DNA, the CDR3 is TGTGCCAGCAGTGCCGTGGCGATTAATCAGCCCCAGCATTTT. Protein sequence: CASSAVAINQPQHF.

In this sample, this clonotype turned up many times. The CDR3 nucleotides read TGTGCCAGCAGCCCACCTAGATTCTACGAGCAGTACTTC. It encodes CASSPPRFYEQYF. J is TRBJ2-7 and V is TRBV7-9; D is unresolved. The CDR3 is made up of 13 amino acids. V gave up 5 bases and J gave up 3 bases, with 11 bases separating them. The germline V gene encodes CDR1 SEHNR and CDR2 FQNEAQ (reference sequence).

This chain joins TRBV9 and TRBJ1-6; D is uncertain. Germline loops: CDR1 SGDLS, CDR2 YYNGEE. The CDR3 length is 16 residues. Trimming removed 2 bases from V and 9 bases from J, with 18 bases in between. CDR3 nucleotide sequence: TGTGCCAGCAGCGTCGGGCACGGTCCATGGGGTTCACCCCTCCACTTT. Translated, it gives CASSVGHGPWGSPLHF.

This clonotype was seen many times. The chain combines TRBV6-2 or TRBV6-3 with TRBJ1-2; TRBD1 is a possible D gene (5 bases). The germline V and J ends were trimmed by 0 bases and 3 bases, with 8 bases remaining between them. The CDR3 covers 14 residues. In germline, CDR1 is MNHEY, CDR2 SVGEGT. DNA for the CDR3: TGTGCCAGCAGTTACTCACGGGGCTACTATGGCTACACCTTC. It encodes CASSYSRGYYGYTF.

Concerning this clonotype itself: Its ends do not fully match the called genes, so a read error is possible. This chain links TRBV14 with TRBJ2-7; D is perhaps TRBD1 (6 bases). Germline assignment: CDR1 SGHDN and CDR2 FVKESK. The CDR3 covers 15 residues. CDR3: CGSNQVRSRGGEQYF. CDR3 in DNA: TGTGGCAGCAACCAAGTTCGAAGCAGGGGCGGCGAGCAGTACTTC. The variable domain in full, with the rest retrieved from reference TRBV14 and TRBJ2-7, is EAGVTQFPSHSVIEKGQTVTLRCDPISGHDNLYWYRRVMGKEIKFLLHFVKESKQDESGMPNNRFLAERTGGTYSTLKVQPAELEDSGVYFCGSNQVRSRGGEQYFGPGTRLTVT.

Ten or more counts support this clonotype. J is TRBJ1-1 and V is TRBV2; 7 bases line up with TRBD1. There are 14 residues in the CDR3. V lost 4 bases, J lost 0 bases, and 2 bases stayed unmatched. CDR1 and CDR2 from the germline V gene are SNHLY and FYNNEI. The CDR3 is CASSVGTVNTEAFF. In DNA form, the CDR3 reads TGTGCCAGCAGTGTCGGGACAGTGAACACTGAAGCTTTCTTT.

This clonotype appeared many times. The chain is built from TRBV6-5 and TRBJ2-7; no clear D gene. This CDR3 comprises 14 residues. Trimming took 6 bases from V and 2 from J, leaving 14 bases between them. Per the germline V gene, CDR1 is MNHEY and CDR2 is SVGAGI. The DNA for the CDR3 is TGTGCCAGCAGCTCCGCCAGGCGAGCCTACGAGCAGTACTTC. Amino acid sequence: CASSSARRAYEQYF.

This clonotype came up many times. This sequence joins TRBV11-2 and TRBJ2-7; D is unclear. Trimming removed 5 bases at V and 3 bases at J, with 5 bases between. This CDR3 spans 11 amino acids. In germline, CDR1 is SGHAT, CDR2 FQNNGV. The CDR3, as DNA: TGTGCCAGCAGCCAAAACTACGAGCAGTACTTC. It translates to CASSQNYEQYF. Drawing the rest from reference TRBV11-2 and TRBJ2-7, the complete variable domain is EAGVAQSPRYKIIEKRQSVAFWCNPISGHATLYWYQQILGQGPKLLIQFQNNGVVDDSQLPKDRFSAERLKGVDSTLKIQPAKLEDSAVYLCASSQNYEQYFGPGTRLTVT.

This clonotype was counted once. It may be a read error: a sequence one base away is much more abundant. This chain uses TRBV5-5 with TRBJ1-2, with D perhaps matching TRBD1 (5 bases). The germline CDR1 and CDR2 sequences are SGHKS and YYEKEE (reference sequence). Deletions cut 3 bases from V and 2 bases from J, with 11 bases between. This CDR3 spans 14 amino acids. The CDR3 is CASSYRGRNYGYTF. The CDR3 DNA sequence: TGTGCCAGCAGCTACCGGGGCAGGAACTATGGCTACACCTTC. The variable domain in full, completed from reference TRBV5-5 and TRBJ1-2, reads DAGVTQSPTHLIKTRGQQVTLRCSPISGHKSVSWYQQVLGQGPQFIFQYYEKEERGRGNFPDRFSARQFPNYSSELNVNALLLGDSALYLCASSYRGRNYGYTFGSGTRLTVV.

This clonotype has at least ten counts. The V call is TRBV19, the J call TRBJ1-6; D is ambiguous. In germline, CDR1 is LNHDA, CDR2 SQIVND (reference sequence). Between the trimmed V and J ends, which lost 8 bases and 7 bases, there was a span of 12 bases. This CDR3 is built from 13 residues. Written as DNA, the CDR3 is TGTGCCAGTCAAGAGAACAGCAATTCACCCCTCCACTTT. Translation: CASQENSNSPLHF.

The chain carries TRBV7-2 and TRBJ1-5, with D tentatively TRBD1 (6 bases). In germline, CDR1 is SGHTA, CDR2 FQGNSA. The CDR3 extends over 16 amino acids. Trimming cost V 5 bases and J 4 bases, with 18 bases left between them. CDR3 coding DNA: TGTGCCAGCAGCCTCCGCAGGGGCGGTAATAATCAGCCCCAGCATTTT. It is translated as CASSLRRGGNNQPQHF.